Shown below are 4 T cell receptor beta chains from a single sample sequenced in a study of blood T cell repertoires in COVID-19. The method was immunoSEQ multiplex PCR; TCRdb's version includes in-frame clones alone and lacks a portion of them. The sample holds roughly 300,000 clones, 85% to 90% seen once. Sequenced sample: PBMCs or T cells enriched from blood (not recorded which). These receptors came from a woman under 30 who had recovered from COVID-19.

The chain recombines TRBV9 with TRBJ2-1; the match to TRBD1 covers 8 bases. The CDR3 loop spans 16 amino acids. In germline, CDR1 is SGDLS, CDR2 YYNGEE. After removal of 1 base from V and 1 base from J, the junction contained 4 bases not matched to a gene. CDR3 region: CASSVSGQGSYNEQFF. Here the CDR3 DNA reads TGTGCCAGCAGCGTATCAGGACAGGGATCCTACAATGAGCAGTTCTTC.

The chain joins TRBV24-1 to TRBJ1-2; D remains ambiguous. Germline V gene data show CDR1 as KGHDR and CDR2 as SFDVKD. V shed 5 bases and J shed 10 bases, with 16 bases lying between them. This CDR3 spans 13 amino acids. DNA of the CDR3: TGTGCCACCAGTGCTGGTCGCGGCACGTCCTACACCTTC. Its translation: CATSAGRGTSYTF.

The rearrangement links TRBV2 to TRBJ1-2, with TRBD1 matching 9 bases. Unmatched junction bases numbered 6, after V lost 2 bases and J lost 8 bases. CDR1 is SNHLY and CDR2 is FYNNEI in the germline V gene. This CDR3 comprises 14 residues. The CDR3 coding sequence is TGTGCCAGCAGTGAAAGGGGGGGACAGGGAGGCTACACCTTC. Its protein product is CASSERGGQGGYTF.

The chain is built from TRBV5-1 and TRBJ2-1; maybe TRBD2 (5 bases). This CDR3 contains 14 residues. Germline CDR1 and CDR2: SGHRS and YFSETQ. The V end was cut by 4 bases, the J end by 7 bases, with 15 bases between. The CDR3 is CASSLPHGNNEQFF. CDR3 nucleotides: TGCGCCAGCAGCCTCCCCCACGGGAATAATGAGCAGTTCTTC.